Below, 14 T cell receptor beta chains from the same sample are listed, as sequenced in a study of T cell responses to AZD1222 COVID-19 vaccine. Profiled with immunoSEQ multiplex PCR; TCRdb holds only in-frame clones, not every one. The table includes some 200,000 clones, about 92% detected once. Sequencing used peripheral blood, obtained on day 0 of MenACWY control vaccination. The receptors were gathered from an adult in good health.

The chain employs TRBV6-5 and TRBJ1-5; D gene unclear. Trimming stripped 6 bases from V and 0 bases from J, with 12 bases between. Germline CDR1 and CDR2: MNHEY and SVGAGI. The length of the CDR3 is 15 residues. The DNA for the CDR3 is TGTGCCAGCAGGGACGGGCACCATAGCAATCAGCCCCAGCATTTT. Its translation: CASRDGHHSNQPQHF.

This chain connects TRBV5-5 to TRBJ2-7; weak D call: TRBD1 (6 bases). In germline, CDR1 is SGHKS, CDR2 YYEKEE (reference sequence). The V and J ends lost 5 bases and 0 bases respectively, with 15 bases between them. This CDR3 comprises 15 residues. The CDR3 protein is CASSSDRTSSYEQYF. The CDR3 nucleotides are TGTGCCAGCAGTTCCGACAGGACCAGCTCCTACGAGCAGTACTTC.

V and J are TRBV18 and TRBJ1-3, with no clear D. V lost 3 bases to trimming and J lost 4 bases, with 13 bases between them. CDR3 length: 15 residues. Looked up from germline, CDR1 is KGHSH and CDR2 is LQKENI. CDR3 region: CASSPTVGGGNTIYF. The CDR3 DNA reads TGTGCCAGCTCACCGACGGTTGGAGGCGGAAACACCATATATTTT. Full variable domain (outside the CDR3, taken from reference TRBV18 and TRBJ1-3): NAGVMQNPRHLVRRRGQEARLRCSPMKGHSHVYWYRQLPEEGLKFMVYLQKENIIDESGMPKERFSAEFPKEGPSILRIQQVVRGDSAAYFCASSPTVGGGNTIYFGEGSWLTVV.

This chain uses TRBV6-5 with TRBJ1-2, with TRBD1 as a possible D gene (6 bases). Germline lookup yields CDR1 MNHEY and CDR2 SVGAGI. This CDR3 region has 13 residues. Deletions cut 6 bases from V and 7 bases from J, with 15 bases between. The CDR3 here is CASSYSGALGYTF. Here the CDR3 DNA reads TGTGCCAGCAGCTATTCGGGGGCCCTTGGCTACACCTTC.

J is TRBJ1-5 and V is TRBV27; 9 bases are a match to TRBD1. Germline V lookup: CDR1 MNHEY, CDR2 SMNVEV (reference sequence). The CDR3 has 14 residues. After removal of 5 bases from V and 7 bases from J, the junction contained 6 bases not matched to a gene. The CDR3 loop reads CASSPSTGGQPQHF. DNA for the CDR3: TGTGCCAGCAGTCCCTCGACAGGGGGACAGCCCCAGCATTTT.

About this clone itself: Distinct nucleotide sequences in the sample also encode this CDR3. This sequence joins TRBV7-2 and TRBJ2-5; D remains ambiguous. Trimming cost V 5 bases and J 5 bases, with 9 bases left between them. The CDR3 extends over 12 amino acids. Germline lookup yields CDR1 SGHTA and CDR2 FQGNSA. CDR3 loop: CASSLPGETQYF. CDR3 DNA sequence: TGTGCCAGCAGCCTTCCTGGGGAGACCCAGTACTTC.

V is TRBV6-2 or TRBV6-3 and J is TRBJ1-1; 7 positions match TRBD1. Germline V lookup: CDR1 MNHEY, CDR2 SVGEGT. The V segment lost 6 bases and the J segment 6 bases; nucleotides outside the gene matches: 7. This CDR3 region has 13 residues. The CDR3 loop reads CASSRRQGAEAFF. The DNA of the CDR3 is TGTGCCAGCAGCCGCCGACAGGGCGCTGAAGCTTTCTTT.

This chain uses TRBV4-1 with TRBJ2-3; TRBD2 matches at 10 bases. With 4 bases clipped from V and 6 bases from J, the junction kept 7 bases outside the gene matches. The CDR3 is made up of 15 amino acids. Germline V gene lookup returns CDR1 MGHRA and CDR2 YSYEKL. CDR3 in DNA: TGCGCCAGCAGCCTTCAGACTAGCGGGCCCGATACGCAGTATTTT. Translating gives CASSLQTSGPDTQYF.

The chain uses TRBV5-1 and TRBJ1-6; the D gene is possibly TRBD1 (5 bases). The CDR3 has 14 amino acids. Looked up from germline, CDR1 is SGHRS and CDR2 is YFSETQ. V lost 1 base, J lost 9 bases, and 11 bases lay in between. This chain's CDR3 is CASSLQGGGSPLHF. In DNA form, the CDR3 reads TGCGCCAGCAGCTTGCAGGGCGGGGGTTCACCCCTCCACTTT.

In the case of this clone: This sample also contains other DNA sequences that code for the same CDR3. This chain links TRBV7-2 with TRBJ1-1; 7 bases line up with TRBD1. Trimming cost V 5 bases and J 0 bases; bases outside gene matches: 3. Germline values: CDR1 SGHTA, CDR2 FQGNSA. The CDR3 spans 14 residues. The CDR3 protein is CASSPGQLNTEAFF. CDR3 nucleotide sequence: TGTGCCAGCAGCCCGGGACAGCTGAACACTGAAGCTTTCTTT.

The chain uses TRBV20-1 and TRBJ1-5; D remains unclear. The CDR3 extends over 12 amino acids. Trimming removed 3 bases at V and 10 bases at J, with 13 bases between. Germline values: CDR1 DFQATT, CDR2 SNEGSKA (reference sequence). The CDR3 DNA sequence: TGCAGTGCTAGTAGGATAGAACAACCCCAGCATTTT. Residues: CSASRIEQPQHF.

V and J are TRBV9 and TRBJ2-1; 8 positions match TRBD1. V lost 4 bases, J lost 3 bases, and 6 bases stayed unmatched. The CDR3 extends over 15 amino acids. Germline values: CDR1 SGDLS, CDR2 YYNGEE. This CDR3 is CASSPTGGRYNEQFF. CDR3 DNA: TGTGCCAGCAGCCCTACAGGGGGTCGCTACAATGAGCAGTTCTTC.

Written as DNA, the CDR3 is TGTGCCATCAGCGCGGGACAGGATAGCAATCAGCCCCAGCATTTT. Amino acids: CAISAGQDSNQPQHF. The genes are TRBV10-3 and TRBJ1-5; 8 bases map to TRBD1. Germline V lookup: CDR1 ENHRY, CDR2 SYGVKD. V trimming: 6 bases; J trimming: 0 bases; junction bases outside the gene matches: 4. The CDR3 has 15 residues.

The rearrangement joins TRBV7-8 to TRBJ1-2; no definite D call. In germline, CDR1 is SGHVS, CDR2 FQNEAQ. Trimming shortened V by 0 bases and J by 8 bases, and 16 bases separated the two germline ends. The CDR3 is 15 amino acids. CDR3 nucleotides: TGTGCCAGCAGCTTAGCGCCGGACTTATCGGGAGGCTACACCTTC. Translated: CASSLAPDLSGGYTF.